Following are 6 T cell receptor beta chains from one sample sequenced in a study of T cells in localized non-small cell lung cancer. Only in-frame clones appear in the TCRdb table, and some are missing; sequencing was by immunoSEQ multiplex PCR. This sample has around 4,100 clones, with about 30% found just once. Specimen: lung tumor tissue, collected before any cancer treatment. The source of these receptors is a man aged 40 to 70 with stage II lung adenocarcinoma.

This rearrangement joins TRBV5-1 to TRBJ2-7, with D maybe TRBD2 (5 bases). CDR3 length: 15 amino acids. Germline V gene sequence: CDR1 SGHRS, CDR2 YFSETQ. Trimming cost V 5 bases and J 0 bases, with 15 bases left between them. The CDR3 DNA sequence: TGCGCCAGCAGTGACATGCCGGGGAGCTCCTACGAGCAGTACTTC. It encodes CASSDMPGSSYEQYF. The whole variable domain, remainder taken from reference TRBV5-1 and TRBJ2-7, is KAGVTQTPRYLIKTRGQQVTLSCSPISGHRSVSWYQQTPGQGLQFLFEYFSETQRNKGNFPGRFSGRQFSNSRSEMNVSTLELGDSALYLCASSDMPGSSYEQYFGPGTRLTVT.

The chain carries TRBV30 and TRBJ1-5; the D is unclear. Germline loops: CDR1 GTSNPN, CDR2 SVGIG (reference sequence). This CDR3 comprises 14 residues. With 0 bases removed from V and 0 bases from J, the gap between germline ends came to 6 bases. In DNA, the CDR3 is TGTGCCTGGAGTGTAGTTAATAGCAATCAGCCCCAGCATTTT. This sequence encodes CAWSVVNSNQPQHF.

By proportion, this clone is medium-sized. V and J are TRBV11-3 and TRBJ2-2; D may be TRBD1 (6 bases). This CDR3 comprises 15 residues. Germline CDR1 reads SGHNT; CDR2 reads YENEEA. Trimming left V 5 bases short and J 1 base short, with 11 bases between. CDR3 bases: TGTGCCAGCAGCCCCCCGGGACAGAACACCGGGGAGCTGTTTTTT. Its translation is CASSPPGQNTGELFF.

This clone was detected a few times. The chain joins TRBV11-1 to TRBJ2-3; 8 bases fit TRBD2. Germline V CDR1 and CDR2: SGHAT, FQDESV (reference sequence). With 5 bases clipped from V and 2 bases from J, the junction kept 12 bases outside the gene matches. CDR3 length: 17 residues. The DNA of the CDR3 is TGTGCCAGCAGCGCGGGACTAGGCGGCACGAACACAGATACGCAGTATTTT. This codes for CASSAGLGGTNTDTQYF. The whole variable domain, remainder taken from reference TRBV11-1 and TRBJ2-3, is EAEVAQSPRYKITEKSQAVAFWCDPISGHATLYWYRQILGQGPELLVQFQDESVVDDSQLPKDRFSAERLKGVDSTLKIQPAELGDSAMYLCASSAGLGGTNTDTQYFGPGTRLTVL.

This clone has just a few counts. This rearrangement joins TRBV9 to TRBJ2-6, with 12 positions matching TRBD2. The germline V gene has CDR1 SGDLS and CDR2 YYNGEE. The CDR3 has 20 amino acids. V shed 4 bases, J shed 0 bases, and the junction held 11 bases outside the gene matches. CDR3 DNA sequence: TGTGCCAGCAGCTACGGACTAGCGGGGTCCATCACCTCTGGGGCCAACGTCCTGACTTTC. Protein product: CASSYGLAGSITSGANVLTF.

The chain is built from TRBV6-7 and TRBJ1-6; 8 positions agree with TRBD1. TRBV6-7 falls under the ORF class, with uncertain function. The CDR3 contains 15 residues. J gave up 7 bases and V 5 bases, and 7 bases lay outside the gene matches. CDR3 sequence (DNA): TGTGCCAGCAGTGAAGGACAGGGAGGAAATTCACCCCTCCACTTT. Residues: CASSEGQGGNSPLHF.